These 23 T cell receptor beta chains originate from one sample sequenced in a study of metastatic and nonmetastatic thyroid tumors. TCRdb re-called clones via MiXCR from the PCR reads. The sample lists around 4,500 clones, roughly 18% occurring once. Prior to thyroid surgery, none of the patients had received any treatment. What was sequenced was adjacent normal tissue. The source of these receptors is a female donor with papillary thyroid cancer or a benign thyroid nodule (not recorded which). Some clones in this sample may be carry-over from other donors' samples.

This clone counts as medium-sized. The rearrangement links TRBV19 to TRBJ2-7, with D possibly matching TRBD2 (5 bases). There are 10 residues in the CDR3. Germline CDR1 and CDR2: LNHDA and SQIVND (reference sequence). V lost 11 bases, J lost 4 bases, and 9 bases lay in between. The CDR3 sequence: CAAGTYEQYF. The CDR3 coding sequence is TGTGCCGCGGGTACATACGAGCAGTACTTC.

The genes are TRBV10-3 and TRBJ2-7, with 8 bases identical to TRBD2. Germline-derived CDR1 and CDR2 are ENHRY and SYGVKD. J was trimmed by 2 bases and V by 2 bases; bases with no gene match: 5. The CDR3 length is 15 residues. The CDR3 DNA reads TGTGCCATCAGTGAGGGACATAGCGGGGCCTACGAGCAGTACTTC. This encodes CAISEGHSGAYEQYF.

This clone appeared a few times. The same CDR3 can be traced to other DNA sequences in this sample. Written as DNA, the CDR3 is TGTGCCAGCAGCTTGGGATTGAGCGGTAGCACAGATACGCAGTATTTT. As protein: CASSLGLSGSTDTQYF. V usage is TRBV5-4 and J usage is TRBJ2-3; possibly TRBD2 for D (5 bases). CDR1 is SGHNT, CDR2 YYREEE, per germline (reference sequence). This CDR3 region has 16 residues. V lost 0 bases and J 0 bases, leaving 11 bases between the germline ends.

This clone is termed large. The rearrangement joins TRBV27 to TRBJ2-7; D perhaps matches TRBD1 (5 bases). The CDR3 sequence is 14 residues long. From germline, CDR1 is MNHEY and CDR2 SMNVEV (reference sequence). With 0 bases removed from V and 2 bases from J, the gap between germline ends came to 8 bases. CDR3 amino acids: CASSLSQGAYEQYV. CDR3 DNA: TGTGCCAGCAGTTTATCCCAGGGCGCCTACGAGCAGTACGTC.

V gene TRBV11-1 combines with J gene TRBJ1-2; D may be TRBD1 (6 bases). The CDR3 extends over 15 amino acids. V was trimmed by 5 bases and J by 3 bases, leaving 16 bases between them. From germline, CDR1 is SGHAT and CDR2 FQDESV (reference sequence). The CDR3 DNA is TGTGCCAGCAGCCTGACAAACAGGGTGGACTATGGCTACACCTTC. Translating it yields CASSLTNRVDYGYTF.

Sample share makes this clone medium-sized. V and J are TRBV2 and TRBJ1-4, with TRBD1 as a possible D gene (6 bases). The CDR3 contains 15 residues. V was shortened by 2 bases and J by 5 bases, with 12 bases between the two germline ends. Germline CDR1 is SNHLY and CDR2 is FYNNEI. The CDR3 DNA is TGTGCCAGCAGTGAAACAGGGACGGGGAATGAAAAACTGTTTTTT. Translated, it gives CASSETGTGNEKLFF.

This chain uses TRBV6-2 or TRBV6-3 with TRBJ2-3, with 16 bases that match TRBD2. V lost 0 bases and J lost 5; bases outside the gene matches: 11. This CDR3 has 20 residues. Per the germline V gene, CDR1 is MNHEY and CDR2 is SVGEGT. DNA of the CDR3: TGTGCCAGCAGTTACTCGATCTGGGGACTAGCGGGAGGGCCGGGAGATACGCAGTATTTT. This encodes CASSYSIWGLAGGPGDTQYF.

In this sample, this clone turned up a few times. This chain connects TRBV12-3 or TRBV12-4 to TRBJ1-2; 9 positions match TRBD1. Unmatched junction bases numbered 17, after V lost 4 bases and J lost 8 bases. CDR3 length: 17 amino acids. This CDR3 reads CASSSRPVTGGAWGYTF. The CDR3 region has the DNA TGTGCCAGCAGTTCGCGCCCTGTAACAGGGGGCGCGTGGGGCTACACCTTC.

Within the sample, this clone is medium-sized (0.01 to 0.1%). The chain carries TRBV28 and TRBJ2-7; tentatively, D is TRBD1 or TRBD2 (7 bases each). Germline V CDR1 and CDR2: MDHEN, SYDVKM. With 5 bases removed from V and 0 bases from J, the gap between germline ends came to 14 bases. The CDR3 contains 15 residues. DNA for the CDR3: TGTGCCAGCAGTCCCCAGGGGGGGAGCTCCTACGAGCAGTACTTC. This encodes CASSPQGGSSYEQYF.

This clone was seen many times. This chain uses TRBV4-2 with TRBJ1-5; D is unclear. CDR1 and CDR2 from the germline V gene are LGHNA and YNFKEQ. CDR3 length equals 13 residues. V lost 3 bases, J lost 0 bases, and 3 bases lay in between. This CDR3 is CASSHRSNQPQHF. CDR3 nucleotides: TGTGCCAGCAGCCACCGTAGCAATCAGCCCCAGCATTTT.

This clone has more than one count but fewer than ten. The V and J genes are TRBV6-1 and TRBJ1-1, with D maybe TRBD1 (5 bases). The V and J ends lost 7 bases and 4 bases respectively, with 10 bases between them. This CDR3 is built from 12 residues. Per germline, CDR1 MNHNS and CDR2 SASEGT. CDR3 DNA: TGTGCCAGCATTCCGGGACCCACTGAAGCTTTCTTT. Translating it yields CASIPGPTEAFF.

This clone is deemed medium-sized. The V and J genes are TRBV28 and TRBJ2-5; D may be TRBD2 (6 bases). This CDR3 has 19 residues. Germline CDR1 reads MDHEN; CDR2 reads SYDVKM. V dropped 3 bases and J dropped 3 bases, with 26 bases sitting between them. The CDR3: CASSLPTGRDSITKETQYF. CDR3 DNA sequence: TGTGCCAGCAGTTTGCCCACCGGCCGGGACTCCATTACCAAAGAGACCCAGTACTTC.

This clone has more than one count but fewer than ten. This chain connects TRBV5-1 to TRBJ1-2; D uncertain. V dropped 4 bases and J dropped 8 bases, with 15 bases sitting between them. From germline, CDR1 is SGHRS and CDR2 YFSETQ. The CDR3 is 13 amino acids. The CDR3 nucleotides are TGCGCCAGCAGCCCCGAGTGGCTGCCGGGCTACACCTTC. It is translated as CASSPEWLPGYTF. Filled out from reference TRBV5-1 and TRBJ1-2, the complete variable domain reads KAGVTQTPRYLIKTRGQQVTLSCSPISGHRSVSWYQQTPGQGLQFLFEYFSETQRNKGNFPGRFSGRQFSNSRSEMNVSTLELGDSALYLCASSPEWLPGYTFGSGTRLTVV.

This clone is classed as medium-sized. V is TRBV10-3 and J is TRBJ2-1; D may be TRBD2 (6 bases). Trimming shortened V by 10 bases and J by 5 bases, and 15 bases separated the two germline ends. The CDR3 is made up of 13 amino acids. Germline CDR1 and CDR2: ENHRY and SYGVKD. The DNA for the CDR3 is TGTGCCACTACCGGGACTCAAAACAATGAGCAGTTCTTC. Amino acid sequence: CATTGTQNNEQFF.

This clone was seen more than once but under ten times. The genes are TRBV12-3 or TRBV12-4 and TRBJ2-5; either TRBD1 or TRBD2 may fit D (5 bases each). V gave up 3 bases and J gave up 1 base, with 12 bases separating them. This CDR3 has 15 residues. CDR3 DNA sequence: TGTGCCAGCAGTTTTTCAGGGACGGGCCAAGAGACCCAGTACTTC. Its translation is CASSFSGTGQETQYF.

This clone is judged medium-sized. V gene TRBV5-1 combines with J gene TRBJ1-6; no clear D. The CDR3 runs to 13 residues. With 0 bases removed from V and 14 bases from J, the gap between germline ends came to 12 bases. The V gene's germline CDR1 is SGHRS and CDR2 YFSETQ. In DNA form, the CDR3 reads TGCGCCAGCAGCTTGGAGGAGAGGAGGGCCCTCCACTTT. Its translation: CASSLEERRALHF.

This clone was recorded a few times. The J gene is TRBJ1-2, the V gene TRBV2; no reliable D call. This CDR3 contains 13 residues. Germline V gives CDR1 SNHLY, CDR2 FYNNEI. V lost 1 base, J lost 7 bases, and 10 bases lay in between. CDR3: CASSEDPSFGYTF. The DNA of the CDR3 is TGTGCCAGCAGTGAAGACCCATCGTTTGGCTACACCTTC.

This clone is categorized as large (0.1 to 1%). The chain employs TRBV27 and TRBJ1-2; D not certain. This CDR3 spans 14 amino acids. Trimming took 3 bases from V and 4 from J, leaving 12 bases between them. Germline CDR1 is MNHEY and CDR2 is SMNVEV (reference sequence). The CDR3 bases are TGTGCCAGCAGTTTCACCGTTAACTCCTATGGCTACACCTTC. Protein: CASSFTVNSYGYTF.

This clone has more than one count but fewer than ten. A much larger clone differs from this one at a single base, so this may be a read error. The same CDR3 is also encoded by other DNA sequences in this sample. The chain carries TRBV3-1 and TRBJ2-3, with D possibly being TRBD2 (6 bases). Germline assignment: CDR1 LGHDT and CDR2 YNNKEL (reference sequence). Trimming removed 8 bases at V and 0 bases at J, with 21 bases between. This CDR3 region has 17 residues. CDR3 bases: TGTGCCAGCCGTGGAGGGGCTGCCGGCTATAGCACAGATACGCAGTATTTT. Its protein is CASRGGAAGYSTDTQYF.

This clone is labeled medium-sized. The V call is TRBV7-3, the J call TRBJ2-7; unclear D gene. The germline V gene has CDR1 SGHTA and CDR2 FQGTGA. CDR3 length: 13 amino acids. V was pared by 0 bases and J by 5 bases, with 8 bases between. CDR3 loop: CASSLTWFHEQYF. In nucleotides, the CDR3 is TGTGCCAGCAGCTTAACGTGGTTTCACGAGCAGTACTTC.

The sample holds a few counts of this clone. A read error is likely, as this CDR3 ends without the conserved phenylalanine or tryptophan. The J gene is TRBJ2-3, the V gene TRBV6-5, with 14 bases lining up with TRBD2. This CDR3 is built from 15 residues. After removal of 7 bases from V and 4 bases from J, the junction contained 4 bases not matched to a gene. Germline CDR1 MNHEY, CDR2 SVGAGI. The CDR3 region is CASKRTSGGPDTQYL. CDR3 nucleotide sequence: TGTGCCAGCAAACGGACTAGCGGGGGGCCAGATACGCAGTATCTT.

This chain links TRBV27 with TRBJ1-2; the D gene is possibly TRBD1 (6 bases). Germline values: CDR1 MNHEY, CDR2 SMNVEV (reference sequence). V lost 3 bases and J lost 8, with 13 bases in between. This CDR3 is 13 amino acids long. The CDR3 DNA is TGTGCCAGCAGTTTGGGACACTATGGCGGCTACACCTTC. Protein sequence: CASSLGHYGGYTF.

The chain links TRBV14 to TRBJ1-1; D is ambiguous. Germline V gene data show CDR1 as SGHDN and CDR2 as FVKESK. This CDR3 has 12 amino acids. Trimming took 6 bases from V and 3 from J, leaving 8 bases between them. CDR3 residues: CASSRLDTEAFF. The CDR3 DNA follows: TGTGCCAGCAGTAGGTTGGACACTGAAGCTTTCTTT. Based on the CDR3 plus reference TRBV14 and TRBJ1-1, the full variable domain is EAGVTQFPSHSVIEKGQTVTLRCDPISGHDNLYWYRRVMGKEIKFLLHFVKESKQDESGMPNNRFLAERTGGTYSTLKVQPAELEDSGVYFCASSRLDTEAFFGQGTRLTVV.